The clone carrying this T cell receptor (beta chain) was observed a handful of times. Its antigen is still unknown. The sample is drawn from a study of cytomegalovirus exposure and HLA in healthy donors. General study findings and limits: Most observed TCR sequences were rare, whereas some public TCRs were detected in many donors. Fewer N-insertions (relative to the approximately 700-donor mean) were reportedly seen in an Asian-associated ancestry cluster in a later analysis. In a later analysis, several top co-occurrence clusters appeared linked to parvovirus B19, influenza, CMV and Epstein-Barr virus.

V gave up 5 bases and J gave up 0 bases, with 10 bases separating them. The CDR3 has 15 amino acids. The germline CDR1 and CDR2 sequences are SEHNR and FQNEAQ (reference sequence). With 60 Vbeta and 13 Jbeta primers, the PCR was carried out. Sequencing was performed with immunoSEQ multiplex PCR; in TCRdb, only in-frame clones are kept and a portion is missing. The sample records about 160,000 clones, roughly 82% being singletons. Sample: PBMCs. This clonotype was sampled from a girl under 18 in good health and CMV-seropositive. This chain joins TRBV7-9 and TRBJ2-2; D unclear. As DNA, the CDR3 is TGTGCCAGCAGCGATAGCTCTCCGAACACCGGGGAGCTGTTTTTT. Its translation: CASSDSSPNTGELFF.